One and the same sample provided the 27 T cell receptor beta chains below, sequenced in a study of T cell clonotyping in hematopoietic cell transplantation. The protocol was immunoSEQ multiplex PCR, while the TCRdb copy is restricted to in-frame clones and leaves out a portion. This sample has some 76,000 clones, with 90% to 97% found just once. As to time point: recipient sample about 28 days before transplant, after cytoreduction. Sequences were derived from peripheral blood mononuclear cells, sampled before stem cell transplant. These receptors were obtained from a woman in her forties or fifties with acute myeloid leukemia. Some clones in this sample may be carry-over from other donors' samples.

V and J are TRBV5-6 and TRBJ1-4; TRBD1 matches at 7 bases. Unmatched junction bases numbered 2, after V lost 3 bases and J lost 0 bases. Germline CDR1 is SGHDT and CDR2 is YYEEEE. The CDR3 consists of 15 residues. In nucleotides, the CDR3 is TGTGCCAGCAGCTGGACAGGCCCAACTAATGAAAAACTGTTTTTT. Its protein product is CASSWTGPTNEKLFF.

This rearrangement joins TRBV5-1 to TRBJ1-2; 10 positions agree with TRBD1. Germline CDR1 SGHRS, CDR2 YFSETQ. V lost 4 bases and J lost 8; bases outside the gene matches: 2. This CDR3 is 12 amino acids long. The CDR3 DNA follows: TGCGCCAGCAGCCGGACAGGGGGAGGCTACACCTTC. It is translated as CASSRTGGGYTF. Variable domain in full (rest from reference TRBV5-1 and TRBJ1-2): KAGVTQTPRYLIKTRGQQVTLSCSPISGHRSVSWYQQTPGQGLQFLFEYFSETQRNKGNFPGRFSGRQFSNSRSEMNVSTLELGDSALYLCASSRTGGGYTFGSGTRLTVV.

The J gene is TRBJ2-7, the V gene TRBV27; 12 positions agree with TRBD2. Losses at the gene ends were 4 bases for V and 2 bases for J; bases not matched to a gene: 9. The CDR3 is 17 residues long. CDR1 and CDR2 (germline): MNHEY, SMNVEV (reference sequence). The CDR3 nucleotides read TGTGCCAGCAGTTCTCCTAGCGGGGGGGCGTTCCCCTACGAGCAGTACTTC. As protein: CASSSPSGGAFPYEQYF.

The chain uses TRBV7-8 and TRBJ2-1; 8 bases agree with TRBD2. The CDR3 is 16 amino acids. Germline assignment: CDR1 SGHVS and CDR2 FQNEAQ. V trimming: 1 base; J trimming: 4 bases; junction bases outside the gene matches: 6. This CDR3 is CASSLDPAGGYNEQFF. The CDR3 coding sequence is TGTGCCAGCAGCTTAGATCCGGCGGGAGGTTACAATGAGCAGTTCTTC.

The chain recombines TRBV19 with TRBJ2-3; no definite D call. CDR3 size: 14 residues. Trimming took off 1 base at V and 2 bases at J, with 7 bases between the two ends. From germline, CDR1 is LNHDA and CDR2 SQIVND (reference sequence). CDR3 region: CASSIGAATDTQYF. CDR3 DNA: TGTGCCAGTAGTATAGGGGCAGCCACAGATACGCAGTATTTT.

This chain links TRBV5-1 with TRBJ2-2, with a weak D call TRBD2 (5 bases). Trimming cost V 0 bases and J 4 bases, with 10 bases left between them. The CDR3 has 15 residues. Germline CDR1 and CDR2: SGHRS and YFSETQ. CDR3 DNA sequence: TGCGCCAGCAGCTTGGTCGGTACTAGCACCGGGGAGCTGTTTTTT. Amino acid sequence: CASSLVGTSTGELFF.

This chain joins TRBV6-1 and TRBJ2-3, with 9 bases that match TRBD1. With V trimmed by 6 bases and J by 8 bases, 12 bases remained unmatched. In germline, CDR1 is MNHNS, CDR2 SASEGT. The CDR3 runs to 15 residues. The CDR3 DNA is TGTGCCAGCAGCTACCGGGACAGGGACATTACTACGCAGTATTTT. This sequence encodes CASSYRDRDITTQYF.

This clone was seen repeatedly, ten times or more. The V and J genes are TRBV6-5 and TRBJ1-5; D call uncertain. The ends were cut back, 0 bases at V and 3 bases at J, with 12 bases in the middle. The CDR3 has 16 residues. Germline loops: CDR1 MNHEY, CDR2 SVGAGI. The CDR3 reads CASSYSALGNNQPQHF. CDR3 coding DNA: TGTGCCAGCAGTTACTCAGCCCTCGGGAACAATCAGCCCCAGCATTTT.

V usage is TRBV5-1 and J usage is TRBJ1-4; D ambiguous. The CDR3 is 14 amino acids. Trimming pared 0 bases from V and 7 bases from J, leaving 10 bases between. CDR1 and CDR2 from the germline V gene are SGHRS and YFSETQ. DNA of the CDR3: TGCGCCAGCAGCTTGGGTCGGTCGGGTGAAAAACTGTTTTTT. Translating gives CASSLGRSGEKLFF.

The CDR3 protein is CASLRRDQETQYF. The CDR3 DNA reads TGTGCCAGCCTTCGTAGGGATCAAGAGACCCAGTACTTC. The chain employs TRBV28 and TRBJ2-5; D ambiguous. The CDR3 contains 13 residues. The V and J ends lost 8 bases and 2 bases respectively, with 12 bases between them. CDR1 is MDHEN and CDR2 is SYDVKM in the germline V gene.

The chain couples TRBV4-2 to TRBJ2-3; D might be TRBD1 or TRBD2, each matching 5 bases. The CDR3 is made up of 15 amino acids. The V end was cut by 5 bases, the J end by 5 bases, with 17 bases between. CDR1 and CDR2 from the germline V gene are LGHNA and YNFKEQ. The chain's CDR3 is CASSFTRGGKDTQYF. CDR3 in DNA: TGTGCCAGCAGCTTTACTAGGGGTGGTAAAGATACGCAGTATTTT.

The chain uses TRBV6-1 and TRBJ1-2, with unresolved D. The germline V and J ends were trimmed by 7 bases and 2 bases, with 17 bases remaining between them. Germline assignment: CDR1 MNHNS and CDR2 SASEGT. CDR3 size: 15 residues. CDR3 residues: CASTPPLARNYGYTF. Written as DNA, the CDR3 is TGTGCCAGCACTCCCCCCCTGGCCCGAAACTATGGCTACACCTTC.

This chain joins TRBV7-9 and TRBJ1-2; D call uncertain. With 5 bases removed from V and 4 bases from J, the gap between germline ends came to 14 bases. The germline V gene encodes CDR1 SEHNR and CDR2 FQNEAQ (reference sequence). The CDR3 has 14 amino acids. The CDR3 nucleotides read TGTGCCAGCAGCCTACTTCGGGGTGGCTATGGCTACACCTTC. This encodes CASSLLRGGYGYTF. The entire variable domain, with the rest obtained from reference TRBV7-9 and TRBJ1-2, is as follows: DTGVSQNPRHKITKRGQNVTFRCDPISEHNRLYWYRQTLGQGPEFLTYFQNEAQLEKSRLLSDRFSAERPKGSFSTLEIQRTEQGDSAMYLCASSLLRGGYGYTFGSGTRLTVV.

The chain employs TRBV28 and TRBJ1-5, with a possible D match to TRBD1 (5 bases). Germline V gene lookup returns CDR1 MDHEN and CDR2 SYDVKM. The length of the CDR3 is 17 residues. The germline V and J ends were trimmed by 6 bases and 6 bases, with 24 bases remaining between them. The CDR3 nucleotides are TGTGCCAGCAGGTCCCGACGGGGGGATGGGTTGGCTCAGCCCCAGCATTTT. It encodes CASRSRRGDGLAQPQHF.

The chain has TRBV19 and TRBJ2-7; 10 bases map to TRBD2. Trimming removed 5 bases from V and 4 bases from J; junction bases left unmatched: 5. From germline, CDR1 is LNHDA and CDR2 SQIVND (reference sequence). The CDR3 has 14 residues. The CDR3 region has the DNA TGTGCCAGTAGTGCCTCTAGCGGGAGATACGAGCAGTACTTC. As protein: CASSASSGRYEQYF.

V is TRBV19 and J is TRBJ2-2, with 8 bases lining up with TRBD2. This CDR3 has 16 residues. Trimming removed 3 bases from V and 1 base from J; junction bases left unmatched: 4. Germline CDR1 reads LNHDA; CDR2 reads SQIVND (reference sequence). The CDR3 DNA is TGTGCCAGTAGTATCCGAGCGGGGGTGAACACCGGGGAGCTGTTTTTT. Its translation is CASSIRAGVNTGELFF.

V gene TRBV6-1 combines with J gene TRBJ1-6; 7 positions match TRBD1. V shed 3 bases and J 7 bases; nucleotides not matched to a gene: 12. There are 17 residues in the CDR3. The germline gives CDR1 MNHNS, CDR2 SASEGT. CDR3 DNA: TGTGCCAGCAGTGAGATATTCGTCCGGGACAGCAATTCACCCCTCCACTTT. This sequence encodes CASSEIFVRDSNSPLHF.

A single count supports this clone. Here the CDR3 DNA reads TGTGCCAGCAGGGGGACTAGCGGGGGAACGCAGTATTTT. Translating gives CASRGTSGGTQYF. This rearrangement joins TRBV6-1 to TRBJ2-3; 14 bases match TRBD2. J lost 9 bases, V lost 6 bases, and 2 bases had no gene match. Germline V gives CDR1 MNHNS, CDR2 SASEGT. This CDR3 is built from 13 residues.

The V gene is TRBV6-5, the J gene TRBJ1-1; D is uncertain. This CDR3 is built from 15 residues. The germline V and J ends were trimmed by 6 bases and 4 bases, with 18 bases remaining between them. Germline loops: CDR1 MNHEY, CDR2 SVGAGI. CDR3 residues: CASSPTVGSATEAFF. The CDR3 nucleotides read TGTGCCAGCAGCCCCACCGTGGGAAGTGCCACTGAAGCTTTCTTT.

The CDR3 nucleotides read TGTGCCAGCAGCTTACGACAGGATCTTCAGCCCCAGCATTTT. Protein: CASSLRQDLQPQHF. The rearrangement joins TRBV5-8 to TRBJ1-5, with a tentative D call TRBD1 (6 bases). CDR1 is SGHTS and CDR2 is YDEGEE in the germline V gene. The CDR3 extends over 14 amino acids. Trimming took off 2 bases at V and 6 bases at J, with 12 bases between the two ends.

This clone was detected only once. The chain carries TRBV7-9 and TRBJ1-2; D gene uncertain. V lost 5 bases and J 8 bases, leaving 15 bases between the germline ends. Per germline, CDR1 SEHNR and CDR2 FQNEAQ (reference sequence). The CDR3 spans 13 residues. As DNA, the CDR3 is TGTGCCAGCAGCCCCCAGTCAGTGGGGGGCTACACCTTC. Translated, it gives CASSPQSVGGYTF.

The V gene is TRBV30, the J gene TRBJ1-2; D is possibly TRBD1 (5 bases). This CDR3 is 14 amino acids long. The germline CDR1 and CDR2 sequences are GTSNPN and SVGIG (reference sequence). The ends were cut back, 0 bases at V and 9 bases at J, with 17 bases in the middle. Here the CDR3 DNA reads TGTGCCTGGAGTGTACGGGGGAAGTTATGGAGCTACACCTTC. It translates to CAWSVRGKLWSYTF.

The J gene is TRBJ1-5, the V gene TRBV19; D is undetermined. The CDR3 totals 18 residues. Germline lookup yields CDR1 LNHDA and CDR2 SQIVND (reference sequence). V dropped 2 bases and J dropped 0 bases, with 17 bases sitting between them. The CDR3 nucleotides are TGTGCCAGTAGTATAACACCCCGAGGCCCTTATAGCAATCAGCCCCAGCATTTT. It specifies CASSITPRGPYSNQPQHF.

The chain employs TRBV5-6 and TRBJ2-7; D remains unclear. This CDR3 has 12 residues. The V gene lost 0 bases and the J gene lost 6 bases, with 7 bases spanning the gap. Looked up from germline, CDR1 is SGHDT and CDR2 is YYEEEE. Written as DNA, the CDR3 is TGTGCCAGCAGCTTGGTTGGACGCGAGCAGTACTTC. Translation gives CASSLVGREQYF.

This clone is a singleton in its sample. The J gene is TRBJ2-7, the V gene TRBV30; D might be TRBD1 (5 bases). The CDR3 has 11 amino acids. Germline CDR1 GTSNPN, CDR2 SVGIG (reference sequence). V was clipped by 3 bases and J by 6 bases, with 9 bases between them. DNA for the CDR3: TGTGCCTGGAGGATTAGGGGCGAGCAGTACTTC. Encoded protein: CAWRIRGEQYF.

The chain uses TRBV19 and TRBJ2-1; 8 nucleotides align to TRBD2. CDR3 size: 15 residues. The germline gives CDR1 LNHDA, CDR2 SQIVND (reference sequence). The V gene end was trimmed by 3 bases and the J gene end by 9 bases; junction bases not matched to a gene: 10. The CDR3 is CASSMSPGRGGEQFF. The CDR3 nucleotides read TGTGCCAGTAGTATGTCGCCCGGGAGGGGTGGTGAGCAGTTCTTC.

V is TRBV4-1 and J is TRBJ1-1, with 8 bases identical to TRBD1. CDR3 size: 14 residues. Trimming removed 2 bases from V and 4 bases from J; junction bases left unmatched: 3. Germline lookup yields CDR1 MGHRA and CDR2 YSYEKL. The CDR3 sequence is CASSQPTGATEAFF. CDR3 sequence (DNA): TGCGCCAGCAGCCAACCGACAGGGGCCACTGAAGCTTTCTTT.